This T cell receptor beta chain is from a study of regulatory T cells in long-lasting Graves disease. V gave up 6 bases and J gave up 0 bases; unmatched junction bases: 2. CDR3 length equals 14 residues. The germline V gene has CDR1 MDHEN and CDR2 SYDVKM. Time point reported: newly diagnosed GD, antithyroid drugs for less than 3 months. The TCR library was prepared using RNA isolated from PBMCs. In building TCR beta libraries, iRepertoire HTBI primers were used together with Arm-PCR of CDR3 regions. Each CDR3 protein is one row after TCRdb ran MiXCR on the multiplex PCR reads. The sample holds more than 300,000 distinct CDR3 sequences; around 15% are singletons and the top ten take about 19%. This clonotype was observed many times. These data were also reused for a study on T cells in Graves' hyperthyroidism and ophthalmopathy. Per that study: Aged 18 to 65, the patients had hyperthyroidism that was newly diagnosed and had lasted under 2 months.

Sequences were derived from peripheral blood mononuclear cells (PBMCs), sampled at new diagnosis, from a patient treated with antithyroid drugs. The rearrangement links TRBV28 to TRBJ2-1; 7 nucleotides line up with TRBD1. This TCR was sampled from a woman between 18 and 29 years old with Graves disease. CDR3 amino acids: CASRNRGSYNEQFF. In DNA form, the CDR3 reads TGTGCCAGCAGAAACAGGGGCTCCTACAATGAGCAGTTCTTC.